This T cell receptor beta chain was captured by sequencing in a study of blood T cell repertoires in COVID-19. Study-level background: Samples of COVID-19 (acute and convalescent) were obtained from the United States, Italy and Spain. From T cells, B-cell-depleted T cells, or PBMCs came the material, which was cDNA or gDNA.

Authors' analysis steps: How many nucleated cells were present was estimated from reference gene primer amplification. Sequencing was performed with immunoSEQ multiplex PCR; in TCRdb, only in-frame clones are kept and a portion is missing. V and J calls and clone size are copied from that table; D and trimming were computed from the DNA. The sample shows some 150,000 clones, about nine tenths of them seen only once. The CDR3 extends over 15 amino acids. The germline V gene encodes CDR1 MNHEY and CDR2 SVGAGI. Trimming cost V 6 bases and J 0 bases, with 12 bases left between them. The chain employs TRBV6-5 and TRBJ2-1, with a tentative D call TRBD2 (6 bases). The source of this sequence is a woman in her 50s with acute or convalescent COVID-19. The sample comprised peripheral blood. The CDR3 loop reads CASSSRGYSYNEQFF. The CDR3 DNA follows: TGTGCCAGCAGCTCCCGGGGGTACTCCTACAATGAGCAGTTCTTC.